This T cell receptor beta chain was documented in a study of OX40 agonist ivuxolimab in advanced cancers. Overall study results and limits: Normalized expansion of T-cell clones was also low for some nonresponders. Expanded clones belonging to CD8+ T cells outnumbered, on average, those of CD4+.

Trimming left V 4 bases short and J 0 bases short, with 2 bases between. The length of the CDR3 is 12 residues. Looked up from germline, CDR1 is SGHAT and CDR2 is FQNNGV. Blood specimens came from baseline, cycle 4 day 1, and cycle 7 day 1. Comments on this clone: No antigen is known for it.

Profiling relied on immunoSEQ multiplex PCR, and the TCRdb table lists in-frame clones only, not all of them. The sample has 65,000 to 70,000 clones; 90% are singletons. The sequencing here drew on CD4+ or CD8+ T cells sorted from blood, taken in a trial of the OX40 agonist ivuxolimab. The clonotype was recovered from an adult with an advanced solid tumor such as melanoma, head and neck, liver or kidney cancer. The rearrangement links TRBV11-2 to TRBJ2-3, with D hard to call. In DNA form, the CDR3 reads TGTGCCAGCAGCTCAAGCACAGATACGCAGTATTTT. It specifies CASSSSTDTQYF.